These 26 T cell receptor beta chains were all obtained from the same sample, sequenced in a study of blood T cell repertoires in COVID-19. Clones were sequenced by immunoSEQ multiplex PCR, and TCRdb holds only the in-frame ones, with some missing. The data hold 220,000 or so clones, with around 90% observed a single time. The sample taken for sequencing was PBMCs or T cells enriched from blood (not recorded which). The source of these receptors is a man aged 45-65 years who had been exposed to COVID-19.

V and J are TRBV6-5 and TRBJ2-1; 9 nucleotides match TRBD1. CDR1 and CDR2 from the germline V gene are MNHEY and SVGAGI. The CDR3 contains 15 residues. The ends lost 5 bases at V and 7 bases at J; junction bases unmatched: 9. CDR3 sequence reads: CASSPHRDRVNEQFF. CDR3 DNA sequence: TGTGCCAGCAGTCCGCACCGGGACAGGGTGAATGAGCAGTTCTTC.

This rearrangement joins TRBV28 to TRBJ1-2; 11 bases match TRBD1. Trimming cost V 6 bases and J 6 bases; bases outside gene matches: 12. Per germline, CDR1 MDHEN and CDR2 SYDVKM. The CDR3 sequence is 16 residues long. In nucleotides, the CDR3 is TGTGCCAGCAGCCGAGGGACAGGGGGAGTGGGGGATGGCTACACCTTC. Its protein product is CASSRGTGGVGDGYTF.

Here the CDR3 reads CASSWGTSGTNEQYF. CDR3 sequence (DNA): TGTGCCAGCAGCTGGGGGACTAGCGGGACCAACGAGCAGTACTTC. The chain recombines TRBV5-4 with TRBJ2-7; 13 bases agree with TRBD2. The germline gives CDR1 SGHNT, CDR2 YYREEE (reference sequence). This CDR3 region has 15 residues. The J segment lost 5 bases and the V segment lost 3 bases, leaving 5 bases of the junction unmatched. Variable domain in full (rest from reference TRBV5-4 and TRBJ2-7): ETGVTQSPTHLIKTRGQQVTLRCSSQSGHNTVSWYQQALGQGPQFIFQYYREEENGRGNFPPRFSGLQFPNYSSELNVNALELDDSALYLCASSWGTSGTNEQYFGPGTRLTVT.

The chain joins TRBV28 to TRBJ1-5; 9 positions agree with TRBD1. The CDR3 is 14 residues long. CDR1 is MDHEN, CDR2 SYDVKM, per germline. V gave up 5 bases and J gave up 6 bases; unmatched junction bases: 5. CDR3 DNA: TGTGCCAGCAGTCTAAAACAGGGGGCTCAGCCCCAGCATTTT. It translates to CASSLKQGAQPQHF.

This chain links TRBV12-3 or TRBV12-4 with TRBJ2-5; D remains ambiguous. V was clipped by 3 bases and J by 5 bases, with 10 bases between them. The CDR3 contains 13 residues. CDR3 coding DNA: TGTGCCAGCAGTTTGGGCTCCTCGGAGACCCAGTACTTC. The encoded protein is CASSLGSSETQYF.

This clone was seen once. This chain uses TRBV2 with TRBJ2-5; D gene unclear. Germline V lookup: CDR1 SNHLY, CDR2 FYNNEI. This CDR3 has 13 residues. Trimming left V 1 base short and J 2 bases short, with 5 bases between. The CDR3 DNA sequence: TGTGCCAGCAGTGAAGAACAGCAAGAGACCCAGTACTTC. Protein product: CASSEEQQETQYF.

This sequence joins TRBV12-3 or TRBV12-4 and TRBJ1-2; D perhaps matches TRBD1 (5 bases). The V end was cut by 4 bases, the J end by 14 bases, with 11 bases between. This CDR3 is built from 10 residues. The CDR3 nucleotides are TGTGCCAGCAGTTCGGGGGTCCTAACCTTC. Translating gives CASSSGVLTF.

This chain connects TRBV7-9 to TRBJ2-2; 10 bases map to TRBD1. The CDR3 consists of 15 residues. J gave up 4 bases and V 7 bases, and 6 bases lay outside the gene matches. CDR1 and CDR2 (germline): SEHNR, FQNEAQ (reference sequence). CDR3 DNA: TGTGCCAGCATCACGACAGGGGGCAGCACCGGGGAGCTGTTTTTT. This gives the protein CASITTGGSTGELFF.

Notes on this clone: The sample holds other DNA sequences that translate to the same CDR3. The rearrangement links TRBV30 to TRBJ1-5, with D maybe TRBD1 (6 bases). CDR1 GTSNPN and CDR2 SVGIG come from the germline V gene (reference sequence). The CDR3 is made up of 13 amino acids. Trimming shortened V by 0 bases and J by 4 bases, and 7 bases separated the two germline ends. In DNA, the CDR3 is TGTGCCTGGAGTGTAAGGGGGAATCAGCCCCAGCATTTT. It encodes CAWSVRGNQPQHF. The whole variable domain, remainder taken from reference TRBV30 and TRBJ1-5, is SQTIHQWPATLVQPVGSPLSLECTVEGTSNPNLYWYRQAAGRGLQLLFYSVGIGQISSEVPQNLSASRPQDRQFILSSKKLLLSDSGFYLCAWSVRGNQPQHFGDGTRLSIL.

This clone was seen only once. This chain's CDR3 is CASSERGPYEQYV. CDR3 DNA: TGTGCCAGCAGTGAAAGGGGTCCCTACGAGCAGTACGTC. V usage is TRBV6-1 and J usage is TRBJ2-7; a weak D match, TRBD1 (5 bases). From germline, CDR1 is MNHNS and CDR2 SASEGT. The CDR3 totals 13 residues. Trimming left V 2 bases short and J 2 bases short, with 7 bases between.

The genes are TRBV7-2 and TRBJ2-2, with a weak D call TRBD1 (5 bases). This CDR3 region has 16 residues. Trimming stripped 1 base from V and 4 bases from J, with 13 bases between. In germline, CDR1 is SGHTA, CDR2 FQGNSA. The CDR3 loop is CASSLGVGQGTGELFF. CDR3 coding DNA: TGTGCCAGCAGCTTAGGGGTTGGGCAGGGCACCGGGGAGCTGTTTTTT. Full variable domain (missing parts from reference TRBV7-2 and TRBJ2-2): GAGVSQSPSNKVTEKGKDVELRCDPISGHTALYWYRQSLGQGLEFLIYFQGNSAPDKSGLPSDRFSAERTGGSVSTLTIQRTQQEDSAVYLCASSLGVGQGTGELFFGEGSRLTVL.

The V call is TRBV12-5, the J call TRBJ2-1; TRBD1 agrees at 7 bases. From germline, CDR1 is LGHNT and CDR2 FRNRAP. The CDR3 runs 17 residues. Trimming removed 1 base from V and 9 bases from J; junction bases left unmatched: 15. The CDR3 loop reads CASGLGRTGHPGGEQFF. The CDR3 DNA sequence: TGTGCTAGTGGTTTGGGAAGGACAGGCCATCCGGGTGGTGAGCAGTTCTTC.

This clone is a singleton in its sample. The chain is built from TRBV6-4 and TRBJ2-1; no definite D call. The CDR3 extends over 15 amino acids. Trimming cost V 8 bases and J 4 bases, with 18 bases left between them. CDR1 MRHNA and CDR2 SNTAGT come from the germline V gene. For the CDR3, the DNA is TGTGCCAGCGGCGATCCGGGTCTTAAATACAATGAGCAGTTCTTC. Its translation is CASGDPGLKYNEQFF.

This clone was counted between two and nine times. V is TRBV6-6 and J is TRBJ2-7; 8 bases are a match to TRBD1. Germline CDR1 MNHNY, CDR2 SVGAGI (reference sequence). CDR3 length: 11 amino acids. The V and J ends lost 9 bases and 6 bases, in that order; junction bases with no gene match: 4. This chain's CDR3 is CASGTGGEQYV. CDR3 bases: TGTGCCAGTGGGACAGGCGGCGAGCAGTACGTC.

V is TRBV25-1 and J is TRBJ1-1, with D possibly being TRBD1 (6 bases). This CDR3 contains 14 residues. V lost 4 bases, J lost 7 bases, and 16 bases lay in between. Per germline, CDR1 MGHDK and CDR2 SYGVNS. DNA of the CDR3: TGTGCCAGCAGTGCGCTAAGACAGGCCCATGAAGCTTTCTTT. Amino acid sequence: CASSALRQAHEAFF. Variable domain in full (rest from reference TRBV25-1 and TRBJ1-1): EADIYQTPRYLVIGTGKKITLECSQTMGHDKMYWYQQDPGMELHLIHYSYGVNSTEKGDLSSESTVSRIRTEHFPLTLESARPSHTSQYLCASSALRQAHEAFFGQGTRLTVV.

The V and J genes are TRBV18 and TRBJ1-3; D gene unclear. The CDR3 has 14 amino acids. The germline gives CDR1 KGHSH, CDR2 LQKENI. The V end was cut by 4 bases, the J end by 3 bases, with 10 bases between. Here the CDR3 DNA reads TGTGCCAGCTCACGGAATGGAGGTGGAAACACCATATATTTT. Translation gives CASSRNGGGNTIYF.

The V gene is TRBV5-1, the J gene TRBJ2-5, with D possibly matching TRBD1 (6 bases). V was pared by 4 bases and J by 8 bases, with 18 bases between. Germline V gives CDR1 SGHRS, CDR2 YFSETQ. The length of the CDR3 is 14 residues. The CDR3 spells CASSQQGAKSTQYF. The DNA for the CDR3 is TGCGCCAGCAGCCAACAGGGCGCCAAGTCCACCCAGTACTTC.

J is TRBJ2-5 and V is TRBV5-1; 9 bases align to TRBD1. V lost 3 bases, J lost 5 bases, and 8 bases stayed unmatched. The CDR3 totals 15 residues. Germline loops: CDR1 SGHRS, CDR2 YFSETQ. The CDR3 DNA follows: TGCGCCAGCAGCTGGGGACAGGGAGGAGGTGAGACCCAGTACTTC. This translates into CASSWGQGGGETQYF.

The chain is built from TRBV27 and TRBJ1-2; D gene unclear. CDR1 and CDR2 (germline): MNHEY, SMNVEV (reference sequence). CDR3 size: 17 residues. V was cut by 5 bases and J by 4 bases, with 23 bases left in between. The CDR3 loop is CASSPSATNGWSYGYTF. CDR3 bases: TGTGCCAGCAGTCCCTCAGCCACTAACGGTTGGAGCTATGGCTACACCTTC.

This sequence joins TRBV5-1 and TRBJ1-5; D perhaps matches TRBD1 (5 bases). V was trimmed by 4 bases and J by 7 bases, leaving 21 bases between them. CDR1 is SGHRS, CDR2 YFSETQ, per germline. CDR3 length: 16 residues. The CDR3 nucleotides read TGCGCCAGCAGCCCCCTGCCAACAGGTGTGGGGCAGCCCCAGCATTTT. Its translation: CASSPLPTGVGQPQHF.

This clone came up once. The chain employs TRBV6-1 and TRBJ2-7; 8 nucleotides align to TRBD1. The CDR3 consists of 18 residues. V lost 1 base and J lost 7; bases outside the gene matches: 18. The germline V gene has CDR1 MNHNS and CDR2 SASEGT. The CDR3 sequence is CASSEVPENRGFVGEQYV. The DNA of the CDR3 is TGTGCCAGCAGTGAAGTTCCCGAGAACAGGGGGTTCGTTGGAGAGCAGTACGTC.

This rearrangement joins TRBV28 to TRBJ1-3; maybe TRBD1 (5 bases). The CDR3 runs 15 residues. Germline V lookup: CDR1 MDHEN, CDR2 SYDVKM. The ends were cut back, 7 bases at V and 6 bases at J, with 19 bases in the middle. CDR3 in DNA: TGTGCCAGCAAGGGACTCCAGAGGCCTCCAAACACCATATATTTT. Its protein product is CASKGLQRPPNTIYF.

The rearrangement links TRBV19 to TRBJ2-1, with TRBD1 matching over 9 bases. The CDR3 is 16 amino acids. Losses at the gene ends were 5 bases for V and 3 bases for J; bases not matched to a gene: 8. Germline CDR1 and CDR2: LNHDA and SQIVND (reference sequence). In nucleotides, the CDR3 is TGTGCCAGTAGTTTGAGGGGGACAGGGTTCTACAATGAGCAGTTCTTC. Protein: CASSLRGTGFYNEQFF.

Only a few counts were recorded for this clone. The rearrangement joins TRBV11-3 to TRBJ2-2, with D maybe TRBD1 (5 bases). Germline CDR1 is SGHNT and CDR2 is YENEEA. The V gene lost 6 bases and the J gene lost 0 bases, with 8 bases spanning the gap. The CDR3 length is 14 residues. The chain's CDR3 is CASRGRANTGELFF. DNA of the CDR3: TGTGCCAGCAGGGGCAGGGCGAACACCGGGGAGCTGTTTTTT.

The chain recombines TRBV25-1 with TRBJ2-5; 7 nucleotides line up with TRBD1. J was trimmed by 5 bases and V by 4 bases; bases with no gene match: 10. Germline loops: CDR1 MGHDK, CDR2 SYGVNS. The CDR3 runs 15 residues. The CDR3 DNA sequence: TGTGCCAGCAGTGGCTGGACAGGCCCGGGGGAGACCCAGTACTTC. Translating it yields CASSGWTGPGETQYF.

The chain carries TRBV5-1 and TRBJ1-1; a weak D match, TRBD1 (6 bases). Deletions cut 4 bases from V and 3 bases from J, with 13 bases between. This CDR3 region has 14 residues. CDR1 and CDR2 (germline): SGHRS, YFSETQ. The CDR3 loop is CASSQQGAYTEAFF. The CDR3 coding sequence is TGCGCCAGCAGCCAACAGGGAGCCTACACTGAAGCTTTCTTT.